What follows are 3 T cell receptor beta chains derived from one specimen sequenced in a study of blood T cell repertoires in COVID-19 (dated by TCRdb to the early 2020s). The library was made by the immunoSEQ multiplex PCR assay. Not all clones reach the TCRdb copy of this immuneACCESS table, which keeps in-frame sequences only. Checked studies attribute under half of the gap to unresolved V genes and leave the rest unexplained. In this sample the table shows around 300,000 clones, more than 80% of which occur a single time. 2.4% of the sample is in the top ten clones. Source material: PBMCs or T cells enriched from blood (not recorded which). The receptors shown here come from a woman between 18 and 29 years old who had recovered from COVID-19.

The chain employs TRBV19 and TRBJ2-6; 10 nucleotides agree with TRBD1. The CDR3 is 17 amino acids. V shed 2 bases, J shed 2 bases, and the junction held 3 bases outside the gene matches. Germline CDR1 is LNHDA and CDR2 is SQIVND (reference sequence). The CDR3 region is CASSITGQGAGANVLTF. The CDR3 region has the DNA TGTGCCAGTAGTATAACTGGACAGGGGGCTGGGGCCAACGTCCTGACTTTC.

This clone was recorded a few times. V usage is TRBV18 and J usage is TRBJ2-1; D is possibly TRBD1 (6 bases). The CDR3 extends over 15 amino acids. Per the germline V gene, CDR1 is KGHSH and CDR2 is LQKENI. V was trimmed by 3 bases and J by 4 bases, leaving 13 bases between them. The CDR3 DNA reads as TGTGCCAGCTCACCTGGGGGCCGGGGATACAATGAGCAGTTCTTC. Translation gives CASSPGGRGYNEQFF.

The chain's CDR3 is CASSPRENQPQHF. For the CDR3, the DNA is TGTGCCAGCAGCCCCCGGGAGAATCAGCCCCAGCATTTT. This chain joins TRBV7-9 and TRBJ1-5; D is uncertain. This CDR3 is 13 amino acids long. Germline values: CDR1 SEHNR, CDR2 FQNEAQ (reference sequence). V was shortened by 5 bases and J by 4 bases, with 9 bases between the two germline ends.